Each of the 20 T cell receptor beta chains below was sequenced from the same sample in a study of blood T cells in healthy people across ages. Primers used in a second PCR of about 7 to 11 cycles were a sample-barcoded 5' primer and a J-beta primer mix. TCRdb recomputed calls from the 5' RACE reads with MiXCR, one row per CDR3 protein. The table lists 1.8 million or so distinct CDR3 sequences, about 39% of them singletons. Sequenced input: blood. These TCRs come from a human donor in good health.

In its sample, this clonotype was seen many times. This chain links TRBV7-2 with TRBJ2-1; 11 nucleotides match TRBD2. After removal of 2 bases from V and 13 bases from J, the junction contained 10 bases not matched to a gene. The CDR3 runs to 15 residues. In germline, CDR1 is SGHTA, CDR2 FQGNSA. The chain's CDR3 is CASSLSPSGGLSQFF. The CDR3, as DNA: TGTGCCAGCAGCTTATCACCTAGCGGGGGGTTATCCCAGTTCTTC.

Here the CDR3 DNA reads TGTGCCAGCAGCAACCGCTTAGGGGACTATGGCTACACCTTC. Protein product: CASSNRLGDYGYTF. This sequence joins TRBV9 and TRBJ1-2; the D gene is possibly TRBD1 (5 bases). This CDR3 has 14 residues. The germline CDR1 and CDR2 sequences are SGDLS and YYNGEE. The V end lost 4 bases, the J end lost 3 bases, and 13 bases lay between the germline ends.

The chain links TRBV13 to TRBJ2-7; TRBD2 aligns across 7 bases. Trimming removed 5 bases from V and 1 base from J; junction bases left unmatched: 8. CDR3 length: 15 amino acids. Germline CDR1 is PRHDT and CDR2 is FYEKMQ (reference sequence). The CDR3 is CASSPGLVKSYEQYF. In nucleotides, the CDR3 is TGTGCCAGCAGCCCAGGACTAGTTAAGTCCTACGAGCAGTACTTC.

This clonotype was seen a handful of times. The chain couples TRBV6-2 or TRBV6-3 to TRBJ2-4; 9 bases line up with TRBD1. Germline V lookup: CDR1 MNHEY, CDR2 SVGEGT. The CDR3 is made up of 12 amino acids. The J segment lost 15 bases and the V segment lost 5 bases, leaving 8 bases of the junction unmatched. The CDR3 spells CASSIWTGATYF. The CDR3 nucleotides read TGTGCCAGCAGTATTTGGACAGGGGCTACGTACTTC.

The sample holds a few counts of this clonotype. V gene TRBV29-1 combines with J gene TRBJ2-1; no firm D call. The V and J ends lost 7 bases and 7 bases respectively, with 8 bases between them. This CDR3 comprises 10 residues. Germline V CDR1 and CDR2: SQVTM, ANQGSEA. CDR3 amino acids: CSAIRNEQFF. CDR3 sequence (DNA): TGCAGCGCGATCCGGAATGAGCAGTTCTTC.

Only one count was recorded for this clonotype. The CDR3 region is CSARWDRASQGYTF. The CDR3 DNA reads TGCAGTGCTAGATGGGACAGGGCGAGTCAGGGCTACACCTTC. The V gene is TRBV20-1, the J gene TRBJ1-2; 9 nucleotides line up with TRBD1. CDR1 and CDR2 (germline): DFQATT, SNEGSKA (reference sequence). V trimming: 2 bases; J trimming: 8 bases; junction bases outside the gene matches: 9. There are 14 residues in the CDR3.

This clonotype was observed at least ten times. The chain is built from TRBV20-1 and TRBJ2-2, with D perhaps matching TRBD1 or TRBD2 (5 bases each). Germline CDR1 DFQATT, CDR2 SNEGSKA (reference sequence). The V gene lost 0 bases and the J gene lost 3 bases, with 14 bases spanning the gap. This CDR3 region has 16 residues. CDR3 sequence reads: CSARDLRGGDTGELFF. CDR3 DNA sequence: TGCAGTGCTAGAGATCTTCGTGGGGGAGACACCGGGGAGCTGTTTTTT.

The chain carries TRBV3-1 and TRBJ2-5; D possibly matches TRBD1 or TRBD2 (5 bases each). CDR3 size: 15 residues. Germline V lookup: CDR1 LGHDT, CDR2 YNNKEL (reference sequence). V lost 1 base to trimming and J lost 2 bases, with 11 bases between them. The CDR3 DNA follows: TGTGCCAGCAGCCAAGTAAGAGGGGCACAAGAGACCCAGTACTTC. This sequence encodes CASSQVRGAQETQYF.

This clonotype was observed a handful of times. The chain combines TRBV7-8 with TRBJ2-1; D possibly matches TRBD1 or TRBD2 (5 bases each). Looked up from germline, CDR1 is SGHVS and CDR2 is FQNEAQ. Trimming left V 5 bases short and J 4 bases short, with 18 bases between. The CDR3 length is 16 residues. CDR3 loop: CASSVNSGTLYNEQFF. DNA for the CDR3: TGTGCCAGCAGCGTCAATTCCGGGACGCTATACAATGAGCAGTTCTTC.

As to this clonotype: A much larger clone differs from this one at a single base, so this may be a read error. The chain has TRBV20-1 and TRBJ1-5, with TRBD1 identical over 7 bases. Trimming cost V 3 bases and J 2 bases; bases outside gene matches: 1. Germline CDR1 and CDR2: DFQATT and SNEGSKA (reference sequence). The CDR3 totals 13 residues. CDR3 DNA: TGCAGTGCTAGGGGGACAGGCAATCAGCCCCAGCATTTT. Translating it yields CSARGTGNQPQHF.

This clonotype was observed at least ten times. The J gene is TRBJ1-2, the V gene TRBV28; possible D gene TRBD1, 5 bases. V was pared by 5 bases and J by 4 bases, with 11 bases between. The germline CDR1 and CDR2 sequences are MDHEN and SYDVKM. The CDR3 has 13 amino acids. This CDR3 reads CASSPGDLYGYTF. CDR3 coding DNA: TGTGCCAGCAGTCCCGGGGACCTCTATGGCTACACCTTC.

This chain connects TRBV9 to TRBJ1-6; 7 bases are shared with TRBD1. This CDR3 contains 15 residues. The V gene end was trimmed by 3 bases and the J gene end by 7 bases; junction bases not matched to a gene: 7. The germline CDR1 and CDR2 sequences are SGDLS and YYNGEE. The CDR3 DNA reads as TGTGCCAGCAGCGCAGTGGGACAGCGGAATTCACCCCTCCACTTT. It codes for CASSAVGQRNSPLHF.

The chain joins TRBV6-2 or TRBV6-3 to TRBJ2-1; possible D gene TRBD2, 5 bases. The germline CDR1 and CDR2 sequences are MNHEY and SVGEGT. The CDR3 runs 14 residues. V was clipped by 5 bases and J by 6 bases, with 14 bases between them. The CDR3 sequence is CASSLGVYFNEQFF. DNA of the CDR3: TGTGCCAGCAGTCTCGGGGTTTACTTCAATGAGCAGTTCTTC.

The chain carries TRBV7-8 and TRBJ1-1, with D perhaps TRBD1 (5 bases). V was trimmed by 8 bases and J by 1 base, leaving 17 bases between them. This CDR3 is built from 15 residues. Germline loops: CDR1 SGHVS, CDR2 FQNEAQ. The CDR3 sequence: CASRNPGRKNTEAFF. DNA of the CDR3: TGTGCCAGCCGAAACCCGGGACGGAAGAACACTGAAGCTTTCTTT.

This clonotype appeared a few times. V and J are TRBV2 and TRBJ2-1; no reliable D call. In germline, CDR1 is SNHLY, CDR2 FYNNEI. The CDR3 is made up of 14 amino acids. V lost 7 bases to trimming and J lost 4 bases, with 14 bases between them. The CDR3: CASMVGASYNEQFF. Here the CDR3 DNA reads TGTGCCAGCATGGTTGGAGCCTCGTACAATGAGCAGTTCTTC.

V gene TRBV7-2 combines with J gene TRBJ2-5; weak D call: TRBD1 (5 bases). CDR1 is SGHTA and CDR2 is FQGNSA in the germline V gene. The CDR3 consists of 14 residues. V lost 5 bases and J lost 2, with 12 bases in between. The CDR3, as DNA: TGTGCCAGCAGCCAGGGAAGGGTTCAAGAGACCCAGTACTTC. Translated: CASSQGRVQETQYF. Full variable domain (remainder filled in from reference TRBV7-2 and TRBJ2-5): GAGVSQSPSNKVTEKGKDVELRCDPISGHTALYWYRQSLGQGLEFLIYFQGNSAPDKSGLPSDRFSAERTGGSVSTLTIQRTQQEDSAVYLCASSQGRVQETQYFGPGTRLLVL.

This clonotype was recorded many times. The chain has TRBV12-3 or TRBV12-4 and TRBJ2-7; possible D gene TRBD1, 5 bases. V gave up 4 bases and J gave up 2 bases, with 9 bases separating them. The CDR3 totals 13 residues. The CDR3 DNA follows: TGTGCCAGCAGTTACGGCAGGGCCTACGAGCAGTACTTC. This sequence encodes CASSYGRAYEQYF.

The chain couples TRBV7-2 to TRBJ2-5; TRBD2 agrees at 7 bases. The CDR3 covers 14 residues. With 5 bases clipped from V and 2 bases from J, the junction kept 5 bases outside the gene matches. Looked up from germline, CDR1 is SGHTA and CDR2 is FQGNSA. CDR3 coding DNA: TGTGCCAGCAGCACTCTAGCGGTTCAAGAGACCCAGTACTTC. Translating it yields CASSTLAVQETQYF.

The chain is built from TRBV9 and TRBJ1-2, with D unclear. The V and J ends lost 2 bases and 5 bases respectively, with 10 bases between them. Germline values: CDR1 SGDLS, CDR2 YYNGEE. This CDR3 contains 13 residues. DNA of the CDR3: TGTGCCAGCAGCGTGTCCGGGTCTTATGGCTACACCTTC. The encoded protein is CASSVSGSYGYTF.

The genes are TRBV7-6 and TRBJ1-1; D is unclear. The CDR3 is 16 amino acids. Trimming took 2 bases from V and 5 from J, leaving 18 bases between them. Germline loops: CDR1 SGHVS, CDR2 FNYEAQ. The CDR3 sequence is CASSLTPIRARTEAFF. The CDR3 nucleotides read TGTGCCAGCAGCTTAACCCCGATACGGGCGAGGACTGAAGCTTTCTTT. The full variable domain, its missing parts supplied by reference TRBV7-6 and TRBJ1-1, is GAGVSQSPRYKVTKRGQDVALRCDPISGHVSLYWYRQALGQGPEFLTYFNYEAQQDKSGLPNDRFSAERPEGSISTLTIQRTEQRDSAMYRCASSLTPIRARTEAFFGQGTRLTVV.